This T cell receptor (beta chain) came from a study of blood T cells in healthy people across ages. Study at large: Through template switching, about one barcoded beta molecule was captured per two T cells, as measured in model experiments.

Primed by a sample-barcoded 5' primer and a J-beta primer mix, a second PCR proceeded for about 7 to 12 cycles. Through a template-switch adaptor with 12 random nucleotides, each cDNA molecule received a tag. TCRdb redid the calling of the 5' RACE reads with MiXCR, one entry per CDR3 protein. This sample carries 1.8 million or so distinct CDR3 sequences, about 39% of them seen once, and the ten largest clones take 23%. The individuals who served as donors were healthy Caucasians living in Russia, aged roughly 6 to 90. Germline loops: CDR1 MDHEN, CDR2 SYDVKM. The length of the CDR3 is 16 residues. For this clonotype: A much larger clone differs by one base, so this may be a read error.

Sequencing used blood. The receptor was isolated from a human donor in good health. The chain links TRBV28 to TRBJ1-6; TRBD1 might be the D (5 bases). The DNA of the CDR3 is TGTGCCGGCAGTGCCCTTCGGGACGGAGACCATTCACCCCTCCACTTT. Amino acids: CAGSALRDGDHSPLHF.